These 18 T cell receptor beta chains were sequenced from one sample in a study of T cells after yellow fever vaccination. TCRdb called the 5' RACE reads again in MiXCR, with one record for every CDR3 protein. The table lists around 340,000 distinct CDR3 sequences, 9.5% to 15% of them singletons, with roughly 3.1% in the top ten. The material was CD4+ T cells sorted from PBMCs, obtained 15 days after the yellow fever booster vaccination. Receptors originate from a man aged 18 to 30 who received the YFV17D yellow fever vaccine.

This chain connects TRBV5-1 to TRBJ1-1, with TRBD1 as a possible D gene (5 bases). The CDR3 runs 12 residues. Trimming removed 3 bases from V and 10 bases from J, with 13 bases in between. Germline V CDR1 and CDR2: SGHRS, YFSETQ. In nucleotides, the CDR3 is TGCGCCAGCAGCTCCGGGGACTATCGAGCTTTCTTT. Encoded protein: CASSSGDYRAFF.

In its sample, this clonotype was seen a few times. The V call is TRBV4-1, the J call TRBJ2-5; D possibly uses TRBD1 or TRBD2 (5 bases each). Trimming took 0 bases from V and 7 from J, leaving 18 bases between them. Germline lookup yields CDR1 MGHRA and CDR2 YSYEKL. The CDR3 is 16 residues long. CDR3 DNA: TGCGCCAGCAGCCAAGATCCCGGACGATCCGGGGCGACCCAGTACTTC. Encoded protein: CASSQDPGRSGATQYF.

The chain uses TRBV5-5 and TRBJ1-2; 7 bases are shared with TRBD1. Germline CDR1 is SGHKS and CDR2 is YYEKEE (reference sequence). J was trimmed by 8 bases and V by 3 bases; bases with no gene match: 13. The CDR3 sequence is 15 residues long. This CDR3 reads CASSSQHWTGDGYTF. The CDR3 nucleotides read TGTGCCAGCAGCTCCCAGCATTGGACAGGTGACGGCTACACCTTC.

This clonotype was detected ten times or more. The V gene is TRBV6-2 or TRBV6-3, the J gene TRBJ2-7; D unresolved. Germline lookup yields CDR1 MNHEY and CDR2 SVGEGT. Trimming removed 7 bases at V and 0 bases at J, with 7 bases between. This CDR3 spans 12 amino acids. The chain's CDR3 is CASTANSYEQYF. CDR3 DNA: TGTGCCAGCACTGCCAACTCCTACGAGCAGTACTTC.

The V gene is TRBV20-1, the J gene TRBJ2-3; possibly TRBD1 for D (6 bases). The ends were cut back, 6 bases at V and 6 bases at J, with 13 bases in the middle. Germline CDR1 is DFQATT and CDR2 is SNEGSKA (reference sequence). The CDR3 length is 12 residues. CDR3 region: CSALGRGDTQYF. The CDR3 DNA reads as TGCAGTGCGCTCGGAAGGGGGGATACGCAGTATTTT.

This clonotype was seen a handful of times. The chain is built from TRBV7-3 and TRBJ2-1, with D maybe TRBD2 (7 bases). This CDR3 has 15 amino acids. Germline V gene lookup returns CDR1 SGHTA and CDR2 FQGTGA. Trimming pared 5 bases from V and 6 bases from J, leaving 17 bases between. The CDR3 DNA reads as TGTGCCAGCAGCGAGGGGAGGGGGGTAGGCAATGAGCAGTTCTTC. Translated, it gives CASSEGRGVGNEQFF.

This clonotype has only a few counts. V gene TRBV15 combines with J gene TRBJ1-5; D not certain. V was shortened by 0 bases and J by 4 bases, with 10 bases between the two germline ends. Germline V gives CDR1 LNHNV, CDR2 YYDKDF (reference sequence). The CDR3 totals 15 residues. For the CDR3, the DNA is TGTGCCACCAGCAGAGATGTAGCCAGGAATCAGCCCCAGCATTTT. Translation: CATSRDVARNQPQHF.

The chain carries TRBV28 and TRBJ1-5; maybe TRBD1 (6 bases). Trimming left V 2 bases short and J 5 bases short, with 10 bases between. The CDR3 loop spans 14 amino acids. Germline lookup yields CDR1 MDHEN and CDR2 SYDVKM. The CDR3 DNA follows: TGTGCCAGCAGTTTACCAGGGGCTCATCAGCCCCAGCATTTT. Amino acids: CASSLPGAHQPQHF.

The chain joins TRBV7-2 to TRBJ1-1; 7 bases agree with TRBD1. With V trimmed by 5 bases and J by 5 bases, 2 bases remained unmatched. The CDR3 is 12 amino acids. Looked up from germline, CDR1 is SGHTA and CDR2 is FQGNSA. The CDR3 loop reads CASSQGVTEAFF. The CDR3 bases are TGTGCCAGCAGCCAGGGGGTAACTGAAGCTTTCTTT. The full variable domain, in which reference TRBV7-2 and TRBJ1-1 provide the parts outside the CDR3, is GAGVSQSPSNKVTEKGKDVELRCDPISGHTALYWYRQSLGQGLEFLIYFQGNSAPDKSGLPSDRFSAERTGGSVSTLTIQRTQQEDSAVYLCASSQGVTEAFFGQGTRLTVV.

This clonotype was observed many times. The chain employs TRBV3-1 and TRBJ2-7; D unresolved. Germline V gene data show CDR1 as LGHDT and CDR2 as YNNKEL (reference sequence). CDR3 length: 14 residues. The ends were cut back, 1 base at V and 5 bases at J, with 12 bases in the middle. The CDR3 loop reads CASSQASNSHEQYF. CDR3 nucleotides: TGTGCCAGCAGCCAAGCTAGTAATTCCCACGAGCAGTACTTC.

This clonotype was seen a few times. The V gene is TRBV2, the J gene TRBJ2-5, with TRBD1 as a possible D gene (6 bases). CDR3 length equals 15 residues. Germline CDR1 and CDR2: SNHLY and FYNNEI. Trimming pared 5 bases from V and 2 bases from J, leaving 15 bases between. CDR3 protein: CASSTDRSGQETQYF. Written as DNA, the CDR3 is TGTGCCAGCAGTACCGACAGGTCCGGACAAGAGACCCAGTACTTC.

This clonotype was seen repeatedly, ten times or more. The chain couples TRBV5-1 to TRBJ2-1; perhaps TRBD2 as D (6 bases). This CDR3 has 16 amino acids. Trimming stripped 3 bases from V and 0 bases from J, with 13 bases between. CDR1 and CDR2 from the germline V gene are SGHRS and YFSETQ. The CDR3 loop reads CASSSGTFSSYNEQFF. CDR3 nucleotides: TGCGCCAGCAGCTCCGGGACTTTCAGCTCCTACAATGAGCAGTTCTTC.

This clonotype showed up just a few times. The chain joins TRBV11-2 to TRBJ1-1; D is unclear. This CDR3 is 13 amino acids long. Germline V CDR1 and CDR2: SGHAT, FQNNGV. V shed 1 base and J shed 6 bases, with 9 bases lying between them. The CDR3 spells CASSLVSVAEAFF. In nucleotides, the CDR3 is TGTGCCAGCAGCTTAGTGTCCGTTGCTGAAGCTTTCTTT.

The DNA of the CDR3 is TGTGCCAGCAGTCCGCGGGGGGGGTACACCGGGGAGCTGTTTTTT. Protein sequence: CASSPRGGYTGELFF. The rearrangement links TRBV12-3 or TRBV12-4 to TRBJ2-2, with TRBD2 matching 9 bases. V trimming: 5 bases; J trimming: 3 bases; junction bases outside the gene matches: 4. This CDR3 comprises 15 residues.

At least ten counts were recorded for this clonotype. The chain recombines TRBV12-3 or TRBV12-4 with TRBJ2-1; 11 bases fit TRBD2. CDR3 length: 15 residues. Trimming at V came to 3 bases and at J to 9 bases, leaving 7 bases not matched to a gene. The CDR3 sequence is CASSFRLAGLGEQFF. In nucleotides, the CDR3 is TGTGCCAGCAGTTTCAGACTAGCGGGACTAGGTGAGCAGTTCTTC.

This rearrangement joins TRBV5-1 to TRBJ2-4; 11 bases map to TRBD2. The V segment lost 4 bases and the J segment 3 bases; nucleotides outside the gene matches: 3. Germline CDR1 reads SGHRS; CDR2 reads YFSETQ. This CDR3 is 15 amino acids long. The CDR3 is CASSGTSGVKNIQYF. DNA of the CDR3: TGCGCCAGCAGCGGGACTAGCGGTGTCAAAAACATTCAGTACTTC. Full variable domain (remainder filled in from reference TRBV5-1 and TRBJ2-4): KAGVTQTPRYLIKTRGQQVTLSCSPISGHRSVSWYQQTPGQGLQFLFEYFSETQRNKGNFPGRFSGRQFSNSRSEMNVSTLELGDSALYLCASSGTSGVKNIQYFGAGTRLSVL.

Here the CDR3 reads CASSLDRGKFTGELFF. The DNA for the CDR3 is TGTGCCAGCAGTTTAGACAGGGGAAAGTTCACCGGGGAGCTGTTTTTT. The chain has TRBV28 and TRBJ2-2, with TRBD1 identical over 8 bases. CDR1 is MDHEN and CDR2 is SYDVKM in the germline V gene. The length of the CDR3 is 16 residues. V lost 2 bases and J lost 4; bases outside the gene matches: 6.

There are a few counts of this clonotype. This chain joins TRBV7-8 and TRBJ2-3, with 9 bases identical to TRBD2. V lost 1 base, J lost 5 bases, and 10 bases stayed unmatched. There are 17 residues in the CDR3. Germline assignment: CDR1 SGHVS and CDR2 FQNEAQ. The CDR3 sequence: CASSLEYRLAVKDTQYF. CDR3 bases: TGTGCCAGCAGCTTAGAGTACAGACTAGCGGTAAAAGATACGCAGTATTTT.